This T cell receptor (beta chain) was sequenced during a study of lymphopenia after photon versus proton radiotherapy (dated by TCRdb to 2018 to 2020). For the wider study: The study compared the immunological effects of photon versus proton radiation therapy in patients with gastrointestinal tumors who developed high-grade lymphopenia. The goal of the study was to characterize the differences between the two radiation modalities in how they affect the immune system. The cohort included over 15 patients with gastrointestinal tumors who developed lymphopenia after receiving either photon or proton therapy. The study at large found these results: Relative stability during treatment was observed in proton-treated patients, whereas loss of naive T cells and TCR diversity and gain of effector/memory populations were observed in photon-treated patients. The survival association was assessed only in patients who died, and the authors presented better survival with proton therapy as a possibility rather than a demonstrated result. Across the cohort, a larger post-nadir drop in TCR diversity was inversely correlated with overall survival time among patients who died. Once the lymphocyte count had reached its nadir, the repertoires of photon-treated patients showed oligoclonal expansion, particularly of CD8+ Temra cells, and this expansion drove the decline in diversity.

With regard to this clone: This clone's antigen is unknown. Base quality data are lacking; no much larger clone is found one base away.

V loses 2 bases of germline sequence and J loses 5 bases, and the interval between the two ends is 6 bases. The CDR3, from cysteine to phenylalanine, totals 11 residues. Only the CDR3 portion is preserved as DNA: 33 bases, with reading frame beginning at the first base. CDR1 and CDR2 (GTSNPN, SVGIG) derive from the germline V gene (reference sequence). Receptor libraries were prepared by the immunoSEQ multiplex PCR assay. Deep sequencing of rearranged TCR beta loci, alongside multiparametric flow cytometry, was used to profile T cell repertoires. Drawn from immuneACCESS, this table holds only the in-frame rearrangements with V and J called that TCRdb kept. Clones are partly lost; checked studies trace under half to an unresolved V gene and leave the rest unexplained. The sample records roughly 41,000 clones, more than 70% of which are singletons. Approximately 2.9% of the sample is held by the ten biggest clonotypes.

The sequence was obtained from a man over 45 with gastric cancer. The V gene is TRBV30 and the J gene is TRBJ2-5, with no reliable assignment of the D segment. Material: peripheral blood, obtained from a patient treated with photon-based radiotherapy. The DNA is as follows: TGTGCCTGGAGTTTGGGGGAGACCCAGTACTTC. Its translation reads: CAWSLGETQYF. Extended through the reference TRBV30 and TRBJ2-5 proteins, this CDR3 yields the full variable domain: SQTIHQWPATLVQPVGSPLSLECTVEGTSNPNLYWYRQAAGRGLQLLFYSVGIGQISSEVPQNLSASRPQDRQFILSSKKLLLSDSGFYLCAWSLGETQYFGPGTRLLVL.